The 30 T cell receptor beta chains reported below all come from one sample, sequenced in a study of blood T cell repertoires in COVID-19. Clones were sequenced by immunoSEQ multiplex PCR, and TCRdb holds only the in-frame ones, with some missing. The table has under 200,000 clones, over 70% seen once. Sequenced: PBMCs or T cells enriched from blood (not recorded which). These receptors all stem from a man aged 50-59 years who had recovered from COVID-19.

The CDR3 region is CASVRGQETQYF. The CDR3 nucleotides read TGTGCATCGGTTCGGGGCCAAGAGACCCAGTACTTC. The chain uses TRBV7-9 and TRBJ2-5, with D maybe TRBD2 (5 bases). CDR3 length equals 12 residues. Germline assignment: CDR1 SEHNR and CDR2 FQNEAQ (reference sequence).

This clone turned up a few times. The chain uses TRBV5-4 and TRBJ2-7, with D possibly TRBD2 on 5 matching bases. V gave up 4 bases and J gave up 0 bases, with 14 bases separating them. The germline V gene encodes CDR1 SGHNT and CDR2 YYREEE (reference sequence). The CDR3 contains 15 residues. CDR3 protein: CASSKKISGSYEQYF. Here the CDR3 DNA reads TGTGCCAGCAGCAAAAAAATAAGCGGCTCCTACGAGCAGTACTTC.

The chain joins TRBV23-1 to TRBJ2-7; 13 bases line up with TRBD2. TRBV23-1 is an open reading frame, and its role is uncertain. The CDR3 is 18 amino acids. J was trimmed by 0 bases and V by 8 bases; bases with no gene match: 13. The CDR3 DNA is TGCGCCAGCGGACCACGACTAGCGGGAGGATACCACTCCTACGAGCAGTACTTC. Its translation is CASGPRLAGGYHSYEQYF.

The chain employs TRBV11-3 and TRBJ2-2, with 8 bases lining up with TRBD1. Germline trimming cut 1 base from V and 1 base from J; bases unmatched to any gene: 2. CDR3 size: 16 residues. Germline lookup yields CDR1 SGHNT and CDR2 YENEEA. CDR3 nucleotides: TGTGCCAGCAGCTTAGCGGGGACAGGGAACACCGGGGAGCTGTTTTTT. Residues: CASSLAGTGNTGELFF.

This clone is a singleton in its sample. V and J are TRBV5-1 and TRBJ1-4; D might be TRBD1 (5 bases). The CDR3 loop spans 14 amino acids. Germline V gives CDR1 SGHRS, CDR2 YFSETQ. The ends were cut back, 2 bases at V and 1 base at J, with 6 bases in the middle. The CDR3, as DNA: TGCGCCAGCAGCTTCCAGGGAACTAATGAAAAACTGTTTTTT. Its protein is CASSFQGTNEKLFF. The full variable domain, its missing parts supplied by reference TRBV5-1 and TRBJ1-4, is KAGVTQTPRYLIKTRGQQVTLSCSPISGHRSVSWYQQTPGQGLQFLFEYFSETQRNKGNFPGRFSGRQFSNSRSEMNVSTLELGDSALYLCASSFQGTNEKLFFGSGTQLSVL.

This clone has only a few counts. The V gene is TRBV3-1 (or the pseudogene TRBV3-2), the J gene TRBJ2-3; D possibly corresponds to TRBD2 (6 bases). The CDR3 is 17 residues long. The germline gives CDR1 LGHDT, CDR2 YNNKEL (reference sequence). V dropped 4 bases and J dropped 6 bases, with 23 bases sitting between them. In DNA form, the CDR3 reads TGTGCCAGCAGCCCTCACGAGCCGGGAGCCCGACGGGATACGCAGTATTTT. It translates to CASSPHEPGARRDTQYF.

The chain recombines TRBV24-1 with TRBJ2-5, with 7 bases that match TRBD1. Per the germline V gene, CDR1 is KGHDR and CDR2 is SFDVKD. V was pared by 4 bases and J by 1 base, with 5 bases of the junction left unmatched. This CDR3 comprises 15 residues. As DNA, the CDR3 is TGTGCCACCAGTGAGCCCGGGACAGCCCAAGAGACCCAGTACTTC. This gives the protein CATSEPGTAQETQYF.

V is TRBV5-6 and J is TRBJ2-1; TRBD2 is a possible D gene (5 bases). CDR3 length equals 13 residues. In germline, CDR1 is SGHDT, CDR2 YYEEEE. Trimming removed 6 bases at V and 7 bases at J, with 14 bases between. CDR3 bases: TGTGCCAGCACCGCCGGGATTAGTAATGAGCAGTTCTTC. It encodes CASTAGISNEQFF.

The chain carries TRBV6-5 and TRBJ1-1; D ambiguous. V was cut by 2 bases and J by 5 bases, with 9 bases left in between. The CDR3 consists of 13 residues. Germline CDR1 reads MNHEY; CDR2 reads SVGAGI. The CDR3 reads CASSYVWETEAFF. For the CDR3, the DNA is TGTGCCAGCAGTTACGTCTGGGAGACTGAAGCTTTCTTT.

The chain carries TRBV18 and TRBJ2-2, with D possibly matching TRBD1 (5 bases). V gave up 5 bases and J gave up 5 bases, with 9 bases separating them. The CDR3 totals 13 residues. CDR1 is KGHSH, CDR2 LQKENI, per germline. In DNA form, the CDR3 reads TGTGCCAGCTCATCTCGACAGACCGGGGAGCTGTTTTTT. It translates to CASSSRQTGELFF. The complete variable domain, with remaining parts taken from reference TRBV18 and TRBJ2-2, reads NAGVMQNPRHLVRRRGQEARLRCSPMKGHSHVYWYRQLPEEGLKFMVYLQKENIIDESGMPKERFSAEFPKEGPSILRIQQVVRGDSAAYFCASSSRQTGELFFGEGSRLTVL.

This sequence joins TRBV20-1 and TRBJ2-5, with 11 bases that match TRBD2. V lost 3 bases to trimming and J lost 1 base; unmatched junction nucleotides: 4. CDR1 and CDR2 from the germline V gene are DFQATT and SNEGSKA (reference sequence). The CDR3 is 15 amino acids. CDR3 DNA: TGCAGTGCTAGTGCCACTAGCGGGAGCCAAGAGACCCAGTACTTC. Its translation is CSASATSGSQETQYF.

J is TRBJ1-6 and V is TRBV19, with 7 bases identical to TRBD1. Trimming took 0 bases from V and 2 from J; bases not matched to a gene: 7. CDR1 is LNHDA, CDR2 SQIVND, per germline (reference sequence). There are 18 residues in the CDR3. CDR3 sequence reads: CASSIDFSTGTYNSPLHF. The CDR3 coding sequence is TGTGCCAGTAGTATAGACTTCTCGACAGGGACCTATAATTCACCCCTCCACTTT.

The chain has TRBV2 and TRBJ2-3; 12 positions match TRBD2. This CDR3 is 17 amino acids long. Per germline, CDR1 SNHLY and CDR2 FYNNEI. After removal of 2 bases from V and 4 bases from J, the junction contained 7 bases not matched to a gene. This CDR3 is CASSEPPSGGAPDTQYF. The CDR3 DNA reads TGTGCCAGCAGTGAACCCCCTAGCGGGGGGGCCCCAGATACGCAGTATTTT.

The genes are TRBV5-1 and TRBJ2-1; 7 nucleotides align to TRBD2. Germline-derived CDR1 and CDR2 are SGHRS and YFSETQ. V gave up 0 bases and J gave up 3 bases; unmatched junction bases: 15. The CDR3 loop spans 19 amino acids. This CDR3 is CASSLAFGASGSDYNEQFF. The CDR3 DNA is TGCGCCAGCAGCTTGGCCTTTGGGGCTAGCGGTTCCGACTACAATGAGCAGTTCTTC.

V is TRBV15 and J is TRBJ1-2, with a weak D call TRBD1 (5 bases). Trimming took off 0 bases at V and 6 bases at J, with 11 bases between the two ends. Germline CDR1 is LNHNV and CDR2 is YYDKDF (reference sequence). The CDR3 sequence is 14 residues long. The CDR3 bases are TGTGCCACCAGCAGAGAAGGGCAGGGCCATGGCTACACCTTC. This translates into CATSREGQGHGYTF.

This clone was detected only a few times. The J gene is TRBJ2-7, the V gene TRBV19, with TRBD2 matching 9 bases. This CDR3 is 15 amino acids long. CDR1 is LNHDA and CDR2 is SQIVND in the germline V gene (reference sequence). The V segment lost 0 bases and the J segment 3 bases; nucleotides outside the gene matches: 3. CDR3 amino acids: CASSIDALAGYEQYF. The CDR3 bases are TGTGCCAGTAGTATAGATGCACTAGCGGGCTACGAGCAGTACTTC.

This clone was seen only once. The gene calls are TRBV19 and TRBJ2-1; the match to TRBD2 covers 8 bases. V lost 6 bases and J lost 10; bases outside the gene matches: 17. Germline CDR1 is LNHDA and CDR2 is SQIVND (reference sequence). CDR3 size: 16 residues. The DNA of the CDR3 is TGTGCCAGTAGGAAAGGTTCAGCGGGGGAGCACGCGGAGCAGTTCTTC. Translating it yields CASRKGSAGEHAEQFF.

The rearrangement links TRBV4-2 to TRBJ2-5; TRBD1 aligns across 7 bases. The CDR3 is 16 amino acids. CDR1 LGHNA and CDR2 YNFKEQ come from the germline V gene. J lost 4 bases, V lost 0 bases, and 8 bases had no gene match. Written as DNA, the CDR3 is TGTGCCAGCAGCCAAGATCAGAGCACAGGGGCAGAGACCCAGTACTTC. This encodes CASSQDQSTGAETQYF.

This clone was detected a few times. The rearrangement links TRBV7-2 to TRBJ1-6, with 9 nucleotides matching TRBD1. The CDR3 has 14 residues. The V segment lost 5 bases and the J segment 7 bases; nucleotides outside the gene matches: 3. Germline V gene lookup returns CDR1 SGHTA and CDR2 FQGNSA. The CDR3 nucleotides read TGTGCCAGCAGCGGACAGGGGAAAAATTCACCCCTCCACTTT. This gives the protein CASSGQGKNSPLHF.

The chain employs TRBV7-2 and TRBJ2-1, with 11 bases that match TRBD2. In germline, CDR1 is SGHTA, CDR2 FQGNSA. This CDR3 has 16 amino acids. V trimming: 5 bases; J trimming: 4 bases; junction bases outside the gene matches: 7. The CDR3 DNA sequence: TGTGCCAGCAGCGACGGGACTAGCGGCAGTTACAATGAGCAGTTCTTC. It codes for CASSDGTSGSYNEQFF. Filled out from reference TRBV7-2 and TRBJ2-1, the complete variable domain reads GAGVSQSPSNKVTEKGKDVELRCDPISGHTALYWYRQSLGQGLEFLIYFQGNSAPDKSGLPSDRFSAERTGGSVSTLTIQRTQQEDSAVYLCASSDGTSGSYNEQFFGPGTRLTVL.

This rearrangement joins TRBV13 to TRBJ2-7, with 13 bases identical to TRBD2. V shed 10 bases, J shed 2 bases, and the junction held 5 bases outside the gene matches. The CDR3 loop spans 14 amino acids. Germline V lookup: CDR1 PRHDT, CDR2 FYEKMQ (reference sequence). CDR3 protein: CATKLAGGPYEQYF. The CDR3 nucleotides are TGTGCCACCAAACTAGCGGGGGGGCCCTACGAGCAGTACTTC. Full variable domain (outside the CDR3, taken from reference TRBV13 and TRBJ2-7): AAGVIQSPRHLIKEKRETATLKCYPIPRHDTVYWYQQGPGQDPQFLISFYEKMQSDKGSIPDRFSAQQFSDYHSELNMSSLELGDSALYFCATKLAGGPYEQYFGPGTRLTVT.

The chain employs TRBV27 and TRBJ1-2; 8 nucleotides line up with TRBD1. The CDR3 consists of 15 residues. CDR1 MNHEY and CDR2 SMNVEV come from the germline V gene (reference sequence). Trimming at V came to 4 bases and at J to 4 bases, leaving 8 bases not matched to a gene. The CDR3 nucleotides read TGTGCCAGCAGTTCGCCCCTACAGGGGGGCTATGGCTACACCTTC. Translated, it gives CASSSPLQGGYGYTF.

This chain links TRBV19 with TRBJ1-4, with a tentative D call TRBD1 (5 bases). CDR1 is LNHDA and CDR2 is SQIVND in the germline V gene (reference sequence). V was trimmed by 3 bases and J by 2 bases, leaving 10 bases between them. The CDR3 runs 15 residues. CDR3 region: CASSIQGWTNEKLFF. In DNA, the CDR3 is TGTGCCAGTAGTATTCAGGGTTGGACTAATGAAAAACTGTTTTTT.

The chain links TRBV28 to TRBJ1-2; D is perhaps TRBD1 (6 bases). Germline loops: CDR1 MDHEN, CDR2 SYDVKM. V lost 5 bases and J lost 6, with 13 bases in between. The CDR3 is 13 amino acids. The CDR3 sequence: CASSATGNDGYTF. In DNA, the CDR3 is TGTGCCAGCAGTGCAACAGGGAATGATGGCTACACCTTC.

CDR3 bases: TGCGCCAGCAGCCCCGGGACAGGGGGCATAGTATCTGGAAACACCATATATTTT. Translation gives CASSPGTGGIVSGNTIYF. This chain links TRBV5-1 with TRBJ1-3; 12 nucleotides line up with TRBD1. The germline gives CDR1 SGHRS, CDR2 YFSETQ. CDR3 length equals 18 residues. Trimming removed 4 bases from V and 1 base from J; junction bases left unmatched: 9.

The rearrangement links TRBV27 to TRBJ1-5, with 8 bases aligning to TRBD1. Per germline, CDR1 MNHEY and CDR2 SMNVEV (reference sequence). J lost 7 bases, V lost 6 bases, and 11 bases had no gene match. The CDR3 spans 15 residues. The CDR3 protein is CASRTAGQGWQPQHF. The CDR3 region has the DNA TGTGCCAGCAGAACTGCTGGACAGGGCTGGCAGCCCCAGCATTTT.

This clone was detected once. The chain couples TRBV6-6 to TRBJ2-1; perhaps TRBD2 as D (5 bases). V was clipped by 5 bases and J by 4 bases, with 21 bases between them. The CDR3 is 17 residues long. CDR1 MNHNY and CDR2 SVGAGI come from the germline V gene (reference sequence). The DNA of the CDR3 is TGTGCCAGCAGTCTCCCTCTCCGGGCGGGCGGGTACAATGAGCAGTTCTTC. Translation: CASSLPLRAGGYNEQFF.

The chain couples TRBV6-5 to TRBJ1-2; D possibly corresponds to TRBD1 (6 bases). The CDR3 totals 15 residues. CDR1 MNHEY and CDR2 SVGAGI come from the germline V gene. The ends were cut back, 6 bases at V and 2 bases at J, with 16 bases in the middle. The CDR3 protein is CASSSVDSPNYGYTF. CDR3 coding DNA: TGTGCCAGCAGCTCCGTGGACAGCCCAAACTATGGCTACACCTTC.

The J gene is TRBJ1-1, the V gene TRBV28, with D possibly matching TRBD1 (6 bases). This CDR3 region has 14 residues. V lost 7 bases to trimming and J lost 0 bases, with 12 bases between them. Germline V gene sequence: CDR1 MDHEN, CDR2 SYDVKM. For the CDR3, the DNA is TGTGCCAGCATATCTGGGGGCATGAACACTGAAGCTTTCTTT. Translating it yields CASISGGMNTEAFF. Supplemented by reference TRBV28 and TRBJ1-1, the full variable domain reads DVKVTQSSRYLVKRTGEKVFLECVQDMDHENMFWYRQDPGLGLRLIYFSYDVKMKEKGDIPEGYSVSREKKERFSLILESASTNQTSMYLCASISGGMNTEAFFGQGTRLTVV.

Only a few counts were recorded for this clone. The chain carries TRBV7-9 and TRBJ1-6, with D tentatively TRBD1 (6 bases). Germline CDR1 is SEHNR and CDR2 is FQNEAQ (reference sequence). The CDR3 loop spans 16 amino acids. The ends were cut back, 4 bases at V and 0 bases at J, with 10 bases in the middle. CDR3 bases: TGTGCCAGCAGCTACACAGGGCACTCCTATAATTCACCCCTCCACTTT. It specifies CASSYTGHSYNSPLHF.